The 3 T cell receptor beta chains given below trace back to one sample, sequenced in a study of regulatory T cells in long-lasting Graves disease. Time point here: newly diagnosed GD, antithyroid drugs for less than 3 months. The authors made the TCR library using RNA they extracted from PBMCs. Both iRepertoire HTBI primers and Arm-PCR of CDR3 regions were used to build the TCR beta libraries. Each CDR3 protein gets one entry after TCRdb re-called the multiplex PCR reads with MiXCR. The data contain around 450,000 distinct CDR3 sequences, 14% to 15% of them singletons. The same sample was also studied in work on T cells in Graves' hyperthyroidism and ophthalmopathy.

The sequenced sample was peripheral blood mononuclear cells (PBMCs), obtained at new diagnosis, from a patient treated with antithyroid drugs. All receptors derive from a woman between 40 and 55 years old with Graves disease.

This clonotype came up many times. This chain uses TRBV7-9 with TRBJ2-7; 7 bases fit TRBD1. V lost 5 bases, J lost 3 bases, and 7 bases stayed unmatched. There are 14 residues in the CDR3. Germline lookup yields CDR1 SEHNR and CDR2 FQNEAQ (reference sequence). The CDR3 is CASSNLGQFYEQYF. The CDR3 region has the DNA TGTGCCAGCAGCAACCTGGGACAGTTCTACGAGCAGTACTTC.

This clonotype occurred many times. The chain uses TRBV20-1 and TRBJ2-4, with 9 bases identical to TRBD2. The length of the CDR3 is 16 residues. Germline V gives CDR1 DFQATT, CDR2 SNEGSKA (reference sequence). J lost 4 bases, V lost 3 bases, and 10 bases had no gene match. The CDR3 loop is CSASGSSGSSKNIQYF. The CDR3 coding sequence is TGCAGTGCTAGTGGGAGTAGCGGGAGTTCAAAAAACATTCAGTACTTC.

This clonotype was recorded many times. The gene calls are TRBV15 and TRBJ2-2; TRBD2 matches 7 bases. The CDR3 loop spans 16 amino acids. Per germline, CDR1 LNHNV and CDR2 YYDKDF (reference sequence). V lost 4 bases and J lost 3; bases outside the gene matches: 8. The CDR3 sequence is CATSTWRGSDTGELFF. The CDR3, as DNA: TGTGCCACCAGCACCTGGCGCGGGAGCGACACCGGGGAGCTGTTTTTT.